The clone carrying this T cell receptor (beta chain) was recorded many times. This CDR3 has 12 amino acids. CDR1 and CDR2 from the germline V gene are DFQATT and SNEGSKA (reference sequence). Trimming removed 5 bases at V and 1 base at J, with 5 bases between. The data are from a study of spatial heterogeneity in lung cancer. Whole-study context: Sequence detection consistently recorded a greater number of beta-chain than alpha-chain sequences.

Each TCR cDNA molecule carried a unique molecular identifier. In TCRdb, the 5' RACE reads were re-called with MiXCR into one record per CDR3 protein. The profile shows 25,000 to 30,000 distinct CDR3 sequences, roughly 12% of them singletons. Documented time point: sample taken at primary tumor resection. The study sequenced unsorted whole RNA from tumor, nontumor lung or frozen PBMC. This specimen consisted of PBMCs, obtained at surgery. The TCR was taken from a female donor with early-stage non-small cell lung cancer. The V and J genes are TRBV20-1 and TRBJ2-2; tentative D call: TRBD1 (5 bases). The CDR3 here is CSAQGNTGELFF. In nucleotides, the CDR3 is TGCAGTGCTCAGGGGAACACCGGGGAGCTGTTTTTT.